The T cell receptor beta chain under discussion was sequenced for a study of T cell repertoires in cytomegalovirus infection. Via MiXCR, TCRdb re-called the reads, giving one row per CDR3 protein. Of some 800,000 distinct CDR3 sequences in the sample, 25% to 30% are singletons; the top ten hold under 15%. This clonotype was counted a few times. The antigen remains undetermined. The trim removed 2 bases at V and 7 bases at J, leaving 7 bases unmatched. The CDR3 covers 15 residues. Germline V gene sequence: CDR1 MGHRA, CDR2 YSYEKL. Material: cultured CD8+ T cells from PBMCs, obtained from culture after CMV antigen stimulation. The chain links TRBV4-1 to TRBJ2-3; 9 nucleotides match TRBD2. This clonotype originated in a human donor in good health (CMV status not recorded). Some clones in this sample may be carry-over from other donors' samples. CDR3 in amino acids: CASSQSGGGAYTQYF. CDR3 coding DNA: TGCGCCAGCAGCCAATCGGGCGGGGGGGCATATACGCAGTATTTT.